The table lists the clone carrying this T cell receptor (beta chain) with many counts. No antigen is known for it. The data are from a study of T cells after posttransplantation cyclophosphamide. The study's findings and limits: Later post-transplant blood repertoires were often dominated by donor CD8+ memory clones. Skin or GI-infiltrating T cells shared few TRB sequences with blood.

Treatment was busulfan-fludarabine conditioning, a marrow graft, and cyclophosphamide on days +3 and +4. V trimming: 7 bases; J trimming: 6 bases; junction bases outside the gene matches: 14. Germline CDR1 is MNHEY and CDR2 is SMNVEV (reference sequence). The CDR3 has 17 amino acids. Produced via immunoSEQ multiplex PCR; TCRdb's table is partial and in-frame only. The profile covers roughly 9,900 clones, none occurring a single time. This TCR came from a female patient in her 40s who received an allogeneic stem cell transplant from a related donor, was CMV-positive, and had no GVHD. Among the T cells, some may be from the graft donor. The V call is TRBV27, the J call TRBJ2-7; 14 bases match TRBD2. Sequencing used PBMCs, obtained after allogeneic stem cell transplant with posttransplant cyclophosphamide. CDR3 residues: CASNTGTSGSSLREQYF. For the CDR3, the DNA is TGTGCCAGCAACACCGGGACTAGCGGGAGTTCCCTCCGCGAGCAGTACTTC.